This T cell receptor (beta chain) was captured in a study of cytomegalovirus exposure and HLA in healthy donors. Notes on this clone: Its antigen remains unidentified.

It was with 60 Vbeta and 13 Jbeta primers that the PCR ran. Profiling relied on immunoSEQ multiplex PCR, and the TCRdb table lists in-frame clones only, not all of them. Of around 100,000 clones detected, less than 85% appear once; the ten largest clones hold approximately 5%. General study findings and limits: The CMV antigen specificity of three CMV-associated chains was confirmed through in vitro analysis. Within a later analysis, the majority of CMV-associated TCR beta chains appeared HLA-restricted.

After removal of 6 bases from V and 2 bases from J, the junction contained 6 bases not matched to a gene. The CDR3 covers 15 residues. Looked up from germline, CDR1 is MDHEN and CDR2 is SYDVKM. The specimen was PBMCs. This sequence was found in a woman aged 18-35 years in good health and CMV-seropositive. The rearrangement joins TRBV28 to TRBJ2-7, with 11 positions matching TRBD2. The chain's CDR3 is CASSRGLAEPYEQYF. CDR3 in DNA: TGTGCCAGCAGCCGGGGACTAGCGGAGCCCTACGAGCAGTACTTC.